The 18 T cell receptor beta chains listed next were all sequenced from one sample in a study of blood T cell repertoires in COVID-19. Data came from immunoSEQ multiplex PCR; TCRdb stores just in-frame clones and leaves some out. The profile shows fewer than 200,000 clones, around 81% of them singletons. Sequencing was performed on peripheral blood. The receptor set was obtained from a woman aged 40 to 49 with COVID-19, enrolled during active disease.

In its sample, this clone was seen a few times. The V gene is TRBV28, the J gene TRBJ2-7, with D possibly matching TRBD2 (5 bases). V was clipped by 6 bases and J by 6 bases, with 18 bases between them. The germline gives CDR1 MDHEN, CDR2 SYDVKM. This CDR3 is built from 14 residues. CDR3 sequence: CASSNGLGRGEQYF. CDR3 DNA sequence: TGTGCCAGCAGCAACGGACTGGGTCGTGGCGAGCAGTACTTC. Full variable domain (missing parts from reference TRBV28 and TRBJ2-7): DVKVTQSSRYLVKRTGEKVFLECVQDMDHENMFWYRQDPGLGLRLIYFSYDVKMKEKGDIPEGYSVSREKKERFSLILESASTNQTSMYLCASSNGLGRGEQYFGPGTRLTVT.

The gene calls are TRBV5-4 and TRBJ1-1; 9 bases fit TRBD1. J lost 4 bases, V lost 7 bases, and 8 bases had no gene match. In germline, CDR1 is SGHNT, CDR2 YYREEE (reference sequence). The CDR3 length is 14 residues. The CDR3 sequence: CASYTTGGGTEAFF. In DNA form, the CDR3 reads TGTGCCAGCTATACCACAGGGGGCGGCACTGAAGCTTTCTTT.

This chain connects TRBV6-2 or TRBV6-3 to TRBJ1-5, with 9 bases that match TRBD1. Trimming cost V 4 bases and J 3 bases; bases outside gene matches: 16. The CDR3 loop spans 19 amino acids. Germline-derived CDR1 and CDR2 are MNHEY and SVGEGT. The CDR3 DNA reads TGTGCCAGCAGTTCTCACCTAGCCTCAGGGACAGGGAACAATCAGCCCCAGCATTTT. Protein: CASSSHLASGTGNNQPQHF.

The chain is built from TRBV5-1 and TRBJ2-1; 8 nucleotides match TRBD2. CDR1 and CDR2 (germline): SGHRS, YFSETQ. The V gene end was trimmed by 3 bases and the J gene end by 6 bases; junction bases not matched to a gene: 5. The CDR3 covers 14 residues. The CDR3 is CASSSPGLVNEQFF. CDR3 DNA sequence: TGCGCCAGCAGCTCTCCGGGACTAGTCAATGAGCAGTTCTTC.

The V call is TRBV19, the J call TRBJ2-3, with 9 nucleotides matching TRBD2. The germline gives CDR1 LNHDA, CDR2 SQIVND (reference sequence). The ends lost 5 bases at V and 2 bases at J; junction bases unmatched: 5. This CDR3 spans 15 amino acids. CDR3 sequence (DNA): TGTGCCAGTAGTTTGCTAGCGGGGAACACAGATACGCAGTATTTT. Translated: CASSLLAGNTDTQYF.

The CDR3 nucleotides are TGTGCCAGTAGTATCGCTAGCGGGGGGGCCCATGAGCAGTTCTTC. This translates into CASSIASGGAHEQFF. The chain couples TRBV19 to TRBJ2-1; 12 bases are shared with TRBD2. The J segment lost 8 bases and the V segment lost 3 bases, leaving 5 bases of the junction unmatched. The CDR3 covers 15 residues. CDR1 is LNHDA and CDR2 is SQIVND in the germline V gene (reference sequence). The full variable domain, in which reference TRBV19 and TRBJ2-1 provide the parts outside the CDR3, is DGGITQSPKYLFRKEGQNVTLSCEQNLNHDAMYWYRQDPGQGLRLIYYSQIVNDFQKGDIAEGYSVSREKKESFPLTVTSAQKNPTAFYLCASSIASGGAHEQFFGPGTRLTVL.

The chain uses TRBV30 and TRBJ2-7; 7 bases align to TRBD1. CDR1 GTSNPN and CDR2 SVGIG come from the germline V gene (reference sequence). This CDR3 contains 13 residues. Unmatched junction bases numbered 5, after V lost 6 bases and J lost 0 bases. The CDR3 DNA reads TGTGCCTGTCGAGGGGACAGCTCCTACGAGCAGTACGTC. Translation gives CACRGDSSYEQYV.

This clone was picked up one time. The chain uses TRBV6-5 and TRBJ1-3; no definite D call. Trimming stripped 0 bases from V and 0 bases from J, with 6 bases between. Germline-derived CDR1 and CDR2 are MNHEY and SVGAGI. The CDR3 has 15 residues. CDR3 amino acids: CASSYSKSSGNTIYF. CDR3 bases: TGTGCCAGCAGTTACTCCAAGAGCTCTGGAAACACCATATATTTT.

There are many counts of this clone. The rearrangement links TRBV27 to TRBJ1-5, with D perhaps matching TRBD1 (5 bases). Trimming removed 0 bases at V and 6 bases at J, with 6 bases between. CDR1 MNHEY and CDR2 SMNVEV come from the germline V gene (reference sequence). The CDR3 is made up of 13 amino acids. DNA of the CDR3: TGTGCCAGCAGTTTATCAGGGGTTCAGCCCCAGCATTTT. Its protein is CASSLSGVQPQHF.

The chain combines TRBV29-1 with TRBJ2-1; 13 bases are shared with TRBD2. There are 16 residues in the CDR3. Germline CDR1 and CDR2: SQVTM and ANQGSEA. V lost 7 bases, J lost 8 bases, and 14 bases stayed unmatched. Here the CDR3 DNA reads TGCAGCGCCCTCGGGACTAGCGGGAAAAATCGGGATGAGCAGTTCTTC. It specifies CSALGTSGKNRDEQFF.

The rearrangement links TRBV11-1 to TRBJ2-3, with 10 bases aligning to TRBD2. J was trimmed by 7 bases and V by 3 bases; bases with no gene match: 10. CDR3 size: 16 residues. The V gene's germline CDR1 is SGHAT and CDR2 FQDESV (reference sequence). CDR3 sequence: CASSFSSGGFLYTQYF. CDR3 coding DNA: TGTGCCAGCAGCTTTTCTAGCGGGGGTTTTCTATATACGCAGTATTTT.

This clone was recorded a few times. CDR3 sequence reads: CASSQIVLYEQYF. The DNA of the CDR3 is TGTGCCAGCAGCCAAATCGTACTCTACGAGCAGTACTTC. The chain combines TRBV11-2 with TRBJ2-7; D uncertain. The V end was cut by 5 bases, the J end by 3 bases, with 11 bases between. This CDR3 region has 13 residues. CDR1 and CDR2 (germline): SGHAT, FQNNGV.

This chain connects TRBV10-2 to TRBJ2-7; 8 nucleotides align to TRBD1. The germline V gene encodes CDR1 WSHSY and CDR2 SAAADI. V shed 8 bases and J 3 bases; nucleotides not matched to a gene: 12. This CDR3 has 15 residues. CDR3 protein: CASVTGGELSYEQYF. The DNA for the CDR3 is TGCGCCAGCGTTACAGGGGGAGAGTTAAGCTACGAGCAGTACTTC.

This clone showed up just a few times. The chain links TRBV15 to TRBJ1-2; no definite D call. The CDR3 has 14 residues. With 0 bases removed from V and 8 bases from J, the gap between germline ends came to 13 bases. Germline V CDR1 and CDR2: LNHNV, YYDKDF (reference sequence). DNA of the CDR3: TGTGCCACCAGCAGAGATCTAGCTGTAGCAGGCTACACCTTC. This translates into CATSRDLAVAGYTF.

The chain couples TRBV27 to TRBJ2-7, with 10 bases aligning to TRBD2. Germline V CDR1 and CDR2: MNHEY, SMNVEV (reference sequence). V dropped 0 bases and J dropped 5; count of bases not matched to a gene: 10. This CDR3 spans 17 amino acids. The CDR3 here is CASSLSGPGLAGDEQYF. The CDR3 DNA follows: TGTGCCAGCAGTTTATCGGGGCCGGGGCTAGCGGGAGACGAGCAGTACTTC.

This chain connects TRBV19 to TRBJ2-1; 8 nucleotides line up with TRBD2. The CDR3 length is 16 residues. The ends lost 10 bases at V and 0 bases at J; junction bases unmatched: 11. The germline gives CDR1 LNHDA, CDR2 SQIVND (reference sequence). The CDR3 sequence is CATYAGSGSSYNEQFF. Written as DNA, the CDR3 is TGTGCCACCTACGCCGGCAGCGGGAGCTCCTACAATGAGCAGTTCTTC.

The rearrangement links TRBV3-1 (or the pseudogene TRBV3-2) to TRBJ2-2, with 7 bases lining up with TRBD1. Per the germline V gene, CDR1 is LGHDT and CDR2 is YNNKEL (reference sequence). The CDR3 totals 16 residues. With V trimmed by 1 base and J by 6 bases, 8 bases remained unmatched. CDR3 in DNA: TGTGCCAGCAGCCAAGCCACACCCCAGGGGGCCGGGGAGCTGTTTTTT. The encoded protein is CASSQATPQGAGELFF.

The chain uses TRBV11-2 and TRBJ2-1; 8 nucleotides match TRBD2. After removal of 8 bases from V and 7 bases from J, the junction contained 7 bases not matched to a gene. Germline lookup yields CDR1 SGHAT and CDR2 FQNNGV. The CDR3 sequence is 13 residues long. CDR3: CASDPGGGNEQFF. CDR3 in DNA: TGTGCCAGCGATCCCGGGGGGGGGAATGAGCAGTTCTTC.